Following are 4 T cell receptor beta chains from one sample sequenced in a study of somatic mutations in cytotoxic T cells in rheumatoid arthritis. Profiling relied on immunoSEQ multiplex PCR, and the TCRdb table lists in-frame clones only, not all of them. Counted here are some 30,000 clones, around nine tenths occurring once; the ten biggest clones make up roughly 9.6%. The specimen was CD8+ T cells sorted from blood. The source of these receptors is an adult with rheumatoid arthritis.

The chain uses TRBV10-3 and TRBJ2-1, with D perhaps TRBD2 (5 bases). This CDR3 contains 15 residues. The germline V gene encodes CDR1 ENHRY and CDR2 SYGVKD. The V and J ends lost 7 bases and 0 bases respectively, with 13 bases between them. The CDR3 DNA reads as TGTGCCATCATGGCGGGCCTAAGCTCCTACAATGAGCAGTTCTTC. It translates to CAIMAGLSSYNEQFF.

The chain combines TRBV5-1 with TRBJ2-1, with D possibly matching TRBD1 (6 bases). The V end was cut by 2 bases, the J end by 8 bases, with 11 bases between. The CDR3 totals 13 residues. Germline lookup yields CDR1 SGHRS and CDR2 YFSETQ. CDR3 amino acids: CASSFSRGHEQFF. The CDR3, as DNA: TGCGCCAGCAGCTTTAGCAGGGGCCATGAGCAGTTCTTC. Full variable domain (remainder filled in from reference TRBV5-1 and TRBJ2-1): KAGVTQTPRYLIKTRGQQVTLSCSPISGHRSVSWYQQTPGQGLQFLFEYFSETQRNKGNFPGRFSGRQFSNSRSEMNVSTLELGDSALYLCASSFSRGHEQFFGPGTRLTVL.

The chain couples TRBV5-1 to TRBJ2-7, with D unresolved. Trimming stripped 0 bases from V and 4 bases from J, with 2 bases between. Looked up from germline, CDR1 is SGHRS and CDR2 is YFSETQ. The CDR3 loop spans 11 amino acids. The CDR3 sequence: CASSLGYEQYF. In nucleotides, the CDR3 is TGCGCCAGCAGCTTGGGGTACGAGCAGTACTTC.

The chain links TRBV29-1 to TRBJ2-3; 7 bases align to TRBD1. This CDR3 region has 15 residues. The germline V gene has CDR1 SQVTM and CDR2 ANQGSEA. V dropped 6 bases and J dropped 0; count of bases not matched to a gene: 9. CDR3 residues: CSVHGTASSTDTQYF. As DNA, the CDR3 is TGCAGCGTCCACGGGACAGCTTCTAGCACAGATACGCAGTATTTT.